This TCR beta chain was obtained from a study of post-analysis software for immune sequencing data. At the level of the study: Disease trajectories encompassed relapsing-remitting, secondary progressive and progressive-relapsing multiple sclerosis. Whole-study findings and limits: Roughly 5 TRBV segments (TRBV5-6, TRBV5-1 and TRBV20-1 among them) occurred more frequently in patients than in controls. Same-batch preparations were strongly co-clustered by F measure. Patients with multiple sclerosis recorded significantly lower normalized Chao1 diversity than controls, the study found.

Comment on this clonotype: Its antigen is not known.

Germline V gene data show CDR1 as SQVTM and CDR2 as ANQGSEA. This CDR3 is built from 14 residues. Trimming cost V 4 bases and J 7 bases, with 19 bases left between them. Unique-molecular-identifier-tagged TCR beta cDNA libraries were used. Out of about 0.9 to 10 million T cells, 470,000 or so cDNA molecules were generated. TCRdb analysed the PCR reads with MiXCR anew, one entry per CDR3 protein. This table holds under 900,000 distinct CDR3 sequences, around 50% found once. The receptor was derived from a girl under 18 with multiple sclerosis. The sample consisted of blood. This chain joins TRBV29-1 and TRBJ1-1; possibly TRBD1 for D (6 bases). CDR3 nucleotide sequence: TGCAGCGTTGGGCGACAGGACAAGCGACTTGAAGCTTTCTTT. It is translated as CSVGRQDKRLEAFF. Full variable domain (outside the CDR3, taken from reference TRBV29-1 and TRBJ1-1): SAVISQKPSRDICQRGTSLTIQCQVDSQVTMMFWYRQQPGQSLTLIATANQGSEATYESGFVIDKFPISRPNLTFSTLTVSNMSPEDSSIYLCSVGRQDKRLEAFFGQGTRLTVV.